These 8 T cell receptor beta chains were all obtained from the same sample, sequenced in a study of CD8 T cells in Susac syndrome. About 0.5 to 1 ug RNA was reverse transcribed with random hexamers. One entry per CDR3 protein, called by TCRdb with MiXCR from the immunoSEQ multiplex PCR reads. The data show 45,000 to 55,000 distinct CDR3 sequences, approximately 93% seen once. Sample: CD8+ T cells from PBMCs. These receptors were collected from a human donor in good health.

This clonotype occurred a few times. The CDR3 region has the DNA TGTGCCAGCAGCATCGCGCGTCTCTCCTACAATGAGCAGTTCTTC. Residues: CASSIARLSYNEQFF. This chain links TRBV5-6 with TRBJ2-1, with unresolved D. The CDR3 length is 15 residues. With 4 bases removed from V and 0 bases from J, the gap between germline ends came to 11 bases. The V gene's germline CDR1 is SGHDT and CDR2 YYEEEE.

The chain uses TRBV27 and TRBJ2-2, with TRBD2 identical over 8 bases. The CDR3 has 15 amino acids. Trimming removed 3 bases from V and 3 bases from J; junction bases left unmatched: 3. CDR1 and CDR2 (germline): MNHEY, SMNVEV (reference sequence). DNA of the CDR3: TGTGCCAGCAGTTTGCGGACTAGCTACACCGGGGAGCTGTTTTTT. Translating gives CASSLRTSYTGELFF.

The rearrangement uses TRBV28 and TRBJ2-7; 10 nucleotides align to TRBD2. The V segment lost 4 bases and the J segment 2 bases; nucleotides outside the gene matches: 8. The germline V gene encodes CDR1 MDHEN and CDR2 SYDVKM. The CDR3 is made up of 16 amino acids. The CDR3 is CASSSTTSGSPYEQYF. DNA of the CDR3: TGTGCCAGCAGTTCCACGACTAGCGGGTCCCCCTACGAGCAGTACTTC.

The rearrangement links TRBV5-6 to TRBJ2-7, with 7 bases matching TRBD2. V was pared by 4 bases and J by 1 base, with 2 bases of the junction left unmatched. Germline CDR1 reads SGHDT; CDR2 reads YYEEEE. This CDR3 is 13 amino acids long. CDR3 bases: TGTGCCAGCAGCCCGGGGGGTTCCTACGAGCAGTACTTC. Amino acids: CASSPGGSYEQYF.

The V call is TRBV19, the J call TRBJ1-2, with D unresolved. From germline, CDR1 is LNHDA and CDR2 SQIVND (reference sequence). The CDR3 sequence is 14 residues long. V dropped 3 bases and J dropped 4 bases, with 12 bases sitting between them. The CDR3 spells CASSMALEGYGYTF. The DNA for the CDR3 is TGTGCCAGTAGTATGGCCCTGGAAGGCTATGGCTACACCTTC. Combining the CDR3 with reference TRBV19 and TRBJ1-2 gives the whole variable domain DGGITQSPKYLFRKEGQNVTLSCEQNLNHDAMYWYRQDPGQGLRLIYYSQIVNDFQKGDIAEGYSVSREKKESFPLTVTSAQKNPTAFYLCASSMALEGYGYTFGSGTRLTVV.

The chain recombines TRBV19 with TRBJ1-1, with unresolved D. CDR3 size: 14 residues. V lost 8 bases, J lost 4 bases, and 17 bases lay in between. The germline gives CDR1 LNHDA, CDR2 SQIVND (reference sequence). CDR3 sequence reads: CASGRSLGSTEAFF. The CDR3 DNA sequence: TGTGCCAGTGGCCGAAGTCTGGGAAGCACTGAAGCTTTCTTT.

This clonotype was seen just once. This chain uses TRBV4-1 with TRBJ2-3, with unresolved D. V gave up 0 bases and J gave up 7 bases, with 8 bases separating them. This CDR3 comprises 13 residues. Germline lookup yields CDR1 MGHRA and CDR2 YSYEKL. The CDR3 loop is CASSQDRVHTQYF. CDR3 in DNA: TGCGCCAGCAGCCAAGATCGAGTCCATACGCAGTATTTT.

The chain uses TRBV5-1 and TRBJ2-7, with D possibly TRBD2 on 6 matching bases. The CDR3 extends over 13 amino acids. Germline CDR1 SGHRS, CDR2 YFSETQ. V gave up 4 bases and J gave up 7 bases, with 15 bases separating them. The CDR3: CASSDGTAGEQYF. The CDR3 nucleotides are TGCGCCAGCAGCGACGGAACGGCGGGGGAGCAGTACTTC.